This T cell receptor (beta chain) was captured in a study of molecular identifiers for immune sequencing clone quantification (dated by TCRdb to 2016 to 2019). For the wider study: For a replicate experiment, the RNA from either about 20,000 or 100,000 naive CD8 T cells was divided into five aliquots, and four of those aliquots went on to sequencing. This methods study benchmarked molecular-identifier clustering-based TCR repertoire sequencing (MIDCIRS) and TCR RNA copy counting, using CD8 T cells to do so. The study at large found these results: Spiked-in Jurkat TCR RNA equivalent to a single cell was reported to be detectable even among over 800,000 naive CD8 T cells. When barcode sub-clustering was left out, chimeric consensus sequences inflated TCR diversity, with chimeras reaching as high as 47%. The sizes of highly expanded clones could end up underestimated when identical TCR molecules share a barcode. Modeling indicated around 3.2 TCR RNA copies recovered per cell, compared with about 10 by digital PCR, which implies a capture efficiency of around 29%. In CMV-specific effector cells, clones with more than 20 RNA copies accounted for over 99% of molecules, whereas in naive cells such clones accounted for under 1%. The naive libraries included spiked-in Jurkat TCR RNA (around 10 copies' worth), and this RNA is not part of the donor repertoire.

A remark on this clonotype: Its target antigen remains unknown. No quality values exist for individual bases; no much larger clone is one base distant.

Naive CD8 T cell libraries were made from roughly 21,000 to 960,000 sorted cells using 10%, 30% or 50% of purified RNA. Naive CD8 T cells, defined as CD8+CD4-CCR7+CD45RA+, were FACS-sorted into RLT Plus buffer on a BD FACSAria II. To test detection sensitivity, Jurkat RNA equivalent to ten TCR copies was spiked into samples of about 17,000-1,100,000 naive CD8 T cells. CD8 T cells were enriched with RosetteSep CD8+ T Cell Enrichment Cocktail and Ficoll-Paque, followed by ACK red cell lysis. CDR1 SGHDT and CDR2 YYEEEE are derived from the germline V gene. The CDR3 sequence holds 14 residues, the cysteine and phenylalanine included. Only the CDR3 DNA is retained, 42 bases long and in frame from the first base. Between the V and J ends, shortened by 0 bases and 3 bases respectively, the junction contains 10 bases. Library method: PCR. These reads were obtained on a NextSeq 500. Bulk TCR libraries were prepared as previously described, using TCR primers listed in Table S5. The Qiagen AllPrep DNA/RNA kit was used to purify total RNA. Before analysis, reads from multiple sequencing runs of the same library were pooled. Per the original workflow: Reads were retained only if their TCR constant sequence matched exactly, and those retained reads were trimmed to 150 nt and grouped according to their 12-nt molecular barcodes. Reads in each barcode group were sub-clustered using a 15% Levenshtein threshold, and a quality-weighted consensus sequence was built for each RNA molecule. Non-functional sequences were filtered out, along with any lower-count sequence sitting one edit away from another sequence. On the basis of fitting two negative binomial distributions, barcode sub-clusters with fewer than 20% of the maximum read count were discarded. The public reads were quality trimmed at Q25 with fastp and then assembled into clones with MiXCR by TCRdb, keeping productive beta chains. One record per CDR3 amino acid sequence lists the most common genes and DNA. TCRdb's processing, not the study's, gives the V and J calls here. Here the sample has 300,000 to 400,000 distinct CDR3 sequences; roughly 24% occur a single time. Around 0.74% of the sample is held by the ten biggest clonotypes.

The rearrangement joined TRBV5-6 to TRBJ2-7, with the D gene call left open. Sequencing was done on a sample of naive CD8+ T cells from blood, with Jurkat cell RNA spiked in. In light of the paper, this sample's cell subset or site label describes: FACS-sorted CD8+CD4-CCR7+CD45RA+ naive T cells. This clonotype was obtained from a human donor in good health. Some libraries in this study had Jurkat cell RNA spiked in. CDR3 loop: CASSLEFRIYEQYF. The nucleotides read TGTGCCAGCAGCTTGGAGTTTCGAATCTACGAGCAGTACTTC.